One sample yielded the 4 T cell receptor beta chains listed below, sequenced in a study of radiotherapy plus CTLA-4 blockade in lung cancer. Generated by immunoSEQ multiplex PCR, the TCRdb table keeps only in-frame clones and is missing some. The sample yields 50,000 to 85,000 clones, about 80% seen once. This material consisted of peripheral blood, taken from a patient treated with radiotherapy plus ipilimumab. Receptors were obtained from a human donor with non-small cell lung cancer who had a partial response to radiotherapy plus ipilimumab.

The chain uses TRBV27 and TRBJ2-3; 8 bases fit TRBD2. The CDR3 length is 13 residues. V lost 4 bases, J lost 7 bases, and 4 bases stayed unmatched. The V gene's germline CDR1 is MNHEY and CDR2 SMNVEV (reference sequence). CDR3 bases: TGTGCCAGCAGTTACCTTAGCGGGAATACGCAGTATTTT. Translating gives CASSYLSGNTQYF.

The J gene is TRBJ2-1, the V gene TRBV30, with TRBD2 matching over 10 bases. The CDR3 runs 15 residues. J lost 8 bases, V lost 0 bases, and 7 bases had no gene match. CDR1 and CDR2 from the germline V gene are GTSNPN and SVGIG (reference sequence). CDR3 sequence: CAWSVASGSIHEQFF. Here the CDR3 DNA reads TGTGCCTGGAGTGTGGCTAGCGGGAGTATTCATGAGCAGTTCTTC.

This sequence joins TRBV27 and TRBJ2-7; 9 bases map to TRBD2. Germline V gene sequence: CDR1 MNHEY, CDR2 SMNVEV (reference sequence). Trimming removed 4 bases from V and 2 bases from J; junction bases left unmatched: 0. CDR3 length: 13 amino acids. The CDR3 bases are TGTGCCAGCAGTTCTAGCGGGGCCTACGAGCAGTACTTC. Translating it yields CASSSSGAYEQYF.

This clone showed up just a few times. This chain uses TRBV15 with TRBJ2-5; 12 bases align to TRBD2. V was pared by 2 bases and J by 1 base, with 14 bases of the junction left unmatched. The CDR3 has 20 amino acids. Germline CDR1 and CDR2: LNHNV and YYDKDF (reference sequence). The CDR3 nucleotides are TGTGCCACCAGCAGAAAGGGAGGGTCCCGACTAGCGGGGGCCCAAGAGACCCAGTACTTC. As protein: CATSRKGGSRLAGAQETQYF.